Reported below is one T cell receptor (beta chain). The antigen is not known. This sample stems from a study of identical twins' blood T cells. Broader study findings: Twins shared more top CDR3 clonotypes than unrelated donors did. Shared CDR3 clonotype counts tracked mainly the product of cloneset sizes.

CDR1 SGHAT and CDR2 FQNNGV come from the germline V gene. The length of the CDR3 is 15 residues. Trimming stripped 0 bases from V and 8 bases from J, with 13 bases between. TCRdb processed the 5' RACE reads anew with MiXCR; each CDR3 protein has one entry. The table includes 300,000 to 400,000 distinct CDR3 sequences, over 25% detected once. V usage is TRBV11-2 and J usage is TRBJ1-4; tentatively, D is TRBD1 (5 bases). The sample taken for sequencing was PBMCs. The receptor's source is a woman aged 18 to 55 in good health. DNA of the CDR3: TGTGCCAGCAGCTTAGAAATCAGGGAGGCGGAAAAACTGTTTTTT. It yields the protein CASSLEIREAEKLFF.